Given below is one T cell receptor beta chain in context. This record belongs to a study of blood T cell repertoires in COVID-19. Whole-study context: Sources were T cells, B-cell-depleted T cells, or PBMCs; the material itself was cDNA or gDNA.

In the authors' methods: Estimates of nucleated cell counts were drawn from the amplification of reference gene primers. This table comes from immunoSEQ multiplex PCR, and its TCRdb copy is limited to in-frame clones, with some not included. The V and J calls and clone size were taken over from that table, and D and trimming were inferred from the DNA. The table shows a few hundred thousand clones, with about nine tenths occurring only once. J gave up 4 bases and V 2 bases, and 4 bases lay outside the gene matches. Germline CDR1 reads KGHDR; CDR2 reads SFDVKD. The CDR3 runs to 15 residues. This TCR derives from a middle-aged woman who had recovered from COVID-19. The sequencing input was peripheral blood. This chain connects TRBV24-1 to TRBJ2-1; 7 nucleotides align to TRBD2. This CDR3 reads CATSDSGGGYNEQFF. CDR3 in DNA: TGTGCCACCAGTGATTCGGGGGGTGGGTACAATGAGCAGTTCTTC.